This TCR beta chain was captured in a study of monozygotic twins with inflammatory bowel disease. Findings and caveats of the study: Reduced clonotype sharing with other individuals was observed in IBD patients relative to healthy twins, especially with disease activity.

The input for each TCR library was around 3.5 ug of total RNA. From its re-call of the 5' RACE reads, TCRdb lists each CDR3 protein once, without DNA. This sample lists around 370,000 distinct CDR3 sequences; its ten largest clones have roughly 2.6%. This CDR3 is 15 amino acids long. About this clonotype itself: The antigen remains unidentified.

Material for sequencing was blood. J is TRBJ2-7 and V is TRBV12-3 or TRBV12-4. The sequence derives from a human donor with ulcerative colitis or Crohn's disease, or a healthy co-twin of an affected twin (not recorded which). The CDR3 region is CASSSTKSTAYEQYF.